This T cell receptor (beta chain) was found in a study of regulatory T cells in long-lasting Graves disease. Specified time point: persistent/refractory GD, antithyroid drugs over 5 years with positive TRAb. PBMC-derived RNA was used for the TCR library. Assembly of TCR beta libraries relied on iRepertoire HTBI primers together with Arm-PCR of CDR3 regions. Per the authors' pipeline: The samples yielded 62 TRBV and roughly 15 TRBJ segments. TCRdb fed the multiplex PCR reads into MiXCR, producing one record per CDR3 protein. TCRdb assigned the V and J calls; the authors' analysis was not used. The sample holds about 420,000 distinct CDR3 sequences; about 25% are singletons and the top ten take approximately 25%. With V trimmed by 5 bases and J by 3 bases, 4 bases remained unmatched. The CDR3 has 15 residues. Germline CDR1 and CDR2: LNHNV and YYDKDF (reference sequence). For this clonotype: The antigen remains undetermined.

Study-level points and caveats: Patients with persistent disease showed a bias toward TRBV28, TRBJ1-2 and TRBJ2-5. The persistent group shared 3,000 or so public clonotypes, more than the 966 shared by new patients.

This chain links TRBV15 with TRBJ1-5, with 10 nucleotides matching TRBD1. The TCR sequence derives from a female donor with Graves disease. Specimen: peripheral blood mononuclear cells (PBMCs), collected when the disease was refractory, from a patient treated with antithyroid drugs. This chain's CDR3 is CATSGQGVDNQPQHF. In nucleotides, the CDR3 is TGTGCCACCAGCGGACAGGGGGTGGACAATCAGCCCCAGCATTTT.